The present TCR beta chain was sequenced within a study of neurological immune-mediated disorders. Whole-study findings and limits: TCR-beta repertoires seemed private in all groups, with no expanded CDR3 amino acid sequences shared.

This clonotype occurred many times. No antigen is known for it. Indicated time point: longitudinal time-point 1 (baseline). The study used blood bank volunteers in Maryland, USA, as healthy controls. The authors produced cDNA by 5'RACE using 10-nucleotide random UMIs. From the 5' RACE reads, TCRdb called clonotypes with MiXCR, one entry per CDR3 protein. The table shows over 70,000 distinct CDR3 sequences, with 10% occurring only once. Trimming took 4 bases from V and 5 from J, leaving 21 bases between them. The CDR3 runs to 17 residues. Germline CDR1 and CDR2: SGDLS and YYNGEE. Sequenced input: PBMCs. The clonotype was recovered from a man aged 25-40 years in good health. The V and J genes are TRBV9 and TRBJ2-2; D not resolved. The CDR3 region is CASSPHLTQFSTGELFF. In DNA, the CDR3 is TGTGCCAGCAGCCCACACCTAACCCAGTTCTCGACCGGGGAGCTGTTTTTT. The whole variable domain, filled in from reference TRBV9 and TRBJ2-2, reads DSGVTQTPKHLITATGQRVTLRCSPRSGDLSVYWYQQSLDQGLQFLIQYYNGEERAKGNILERFSAQQFPDLHSELNLSSLELGDSALYFCASSPHLTQFSTGELFFGEGSRLTVL.